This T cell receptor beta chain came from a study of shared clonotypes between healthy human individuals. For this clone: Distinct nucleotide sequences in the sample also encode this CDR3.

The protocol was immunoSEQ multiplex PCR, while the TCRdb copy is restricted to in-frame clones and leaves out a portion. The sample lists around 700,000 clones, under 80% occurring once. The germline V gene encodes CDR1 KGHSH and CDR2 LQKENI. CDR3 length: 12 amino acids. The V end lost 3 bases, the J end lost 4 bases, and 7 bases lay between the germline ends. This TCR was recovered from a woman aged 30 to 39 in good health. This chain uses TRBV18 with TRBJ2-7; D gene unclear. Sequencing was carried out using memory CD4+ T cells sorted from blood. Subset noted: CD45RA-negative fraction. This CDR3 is CASSPARYEQYF. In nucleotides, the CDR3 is TGTGCCAGCTCACCGGCGAGGTACGAGCAGTACTTC.